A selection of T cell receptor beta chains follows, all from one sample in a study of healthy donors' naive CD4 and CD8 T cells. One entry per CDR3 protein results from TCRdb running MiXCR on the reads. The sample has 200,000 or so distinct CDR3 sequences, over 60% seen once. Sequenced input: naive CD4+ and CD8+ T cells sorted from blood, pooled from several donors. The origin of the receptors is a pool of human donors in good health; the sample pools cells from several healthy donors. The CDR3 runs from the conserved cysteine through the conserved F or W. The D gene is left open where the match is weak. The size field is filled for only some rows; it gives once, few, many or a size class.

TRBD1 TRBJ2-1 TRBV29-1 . CSVRSPGQGANEQFF TGCAGCGTCCGAAGTCCGGGACAGGGGGCTAATGAGCAGTTCTTC
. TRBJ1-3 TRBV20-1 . CSARPLDGANTIYF TGCAGTGCTAGGCCTCTTGATGGGGCGAACACCATATATTTT
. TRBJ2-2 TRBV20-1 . CSASASANTGELFF TGCAGTGCTAGTGCTAGCGCGAACACCGGGGAGCTGTTTTTT
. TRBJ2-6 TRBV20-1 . CSARTGANVLTF TGCAGTGCTCGAACTGGGGCCAACGTCCTGACTTTC
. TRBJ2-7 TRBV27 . CASSQGRSEQYF TGTGCCAGCAGCCAAGGTCGATCAGAGCAGTACTTC
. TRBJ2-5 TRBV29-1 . CSVGPTGRQETQYF TGCAGCGTTGGACCGACAGGGAGGCAAGAGACCCAGTACTTC
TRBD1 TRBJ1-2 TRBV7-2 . CASSAHNLITGEGGYTF TGTGCCAGCAGCGCTCACAATTTAATAACAGGGGAAGGTGGCTACACCTTC
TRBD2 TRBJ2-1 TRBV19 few CASKTSGGSYNEQFF TGTGCCAGTAAAACTAGCGGGGGTTCCTACAATGAGCAGTTCTTC
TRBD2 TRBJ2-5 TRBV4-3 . CASSQGKREKETQYF TGCGCCAGCAGCCAAGGAAAGCGGGAGAAAGAGACCCAGTACTTC
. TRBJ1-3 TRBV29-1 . CSVFRDGGNTIYF TGCAGCGTGTTCCGGGACGGCGGAAACACCATATATTTT
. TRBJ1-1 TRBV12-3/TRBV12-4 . CASSKKTVWTEAFF TGTGCCAGCAGTAAAAAGACAGTGTGGACTGAAGCTTTCTTT
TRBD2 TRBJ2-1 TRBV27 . CASSSSLAGAYNEQFF TGTGCCAGCAGTTCATCACTAGCGGGGGCCTACAATGAGCAGTTCTTC
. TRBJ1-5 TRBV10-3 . CAISESTGAQPQHF TGTGCCATCAGTGAGTCTACTGGGGCTCAGCCCCAGCATTTT
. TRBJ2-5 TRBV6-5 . CASRRLGRSGETQYF TGTGCCAGCAGACGCCTTGGACGGTCCGGGGAGACCCAGTACTTC
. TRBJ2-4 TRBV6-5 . CASSYSALRWDIQYF TGTGCCAGCAGTTACTCAGCCCTTCGGTGGGACATTCAGTACTTC
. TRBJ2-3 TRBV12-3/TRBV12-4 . CASSLQSGSADTQYF TGTGCCAGCAGTTTACAATCGGGATCAGCAGATACGCAGTATTTT
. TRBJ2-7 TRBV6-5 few CASFLPGTQEQYF TGTGCCAGCTTCCTTCCCGGGACTCAGGAGCAGTACTTC
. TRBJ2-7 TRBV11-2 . CASEDGMSEQYF TGTGCCAGCGAGGACGGGATGAGCGAGCAGTACTTC
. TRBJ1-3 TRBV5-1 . CASSLDVPSGNTIYF TGCGCCAGCAGCCTGGACGTTCCCTCTGGAAACACCATATATTTT
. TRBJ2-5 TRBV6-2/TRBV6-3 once CASSRWASAEQETQYF TGTGCCAGCAGCCGTTGGGCTAGCGCTGAGCAAGAGACCCAGTACTTC
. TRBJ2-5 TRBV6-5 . CASSYSLVGRETQYF TGTGCCAGCAGTTACTCGCTAGTAGGTCGAGAGACCCAGTACTTC
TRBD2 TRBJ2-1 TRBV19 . CASSIDLVVERGNNEQFF TGTGCCAGTAGTATAGATCTCGTTGTCGAGCGGGGAAACAATGAGCAGTTCTTC
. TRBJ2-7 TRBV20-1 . CSAWGAVSYEQYF TGCAGTGCGTGGGGGGCAGTCTCCTACGAGCAGTACTTC
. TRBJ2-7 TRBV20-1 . CSAGPYEQYF TGCAGTGCTGGACCCTACGAGCAGTACTTC
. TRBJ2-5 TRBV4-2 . CASSQGEGGVETQYF TGTGCCAGCAGCCAAGGCGAGGGGGGCGTGGAGACCCAGTACTTC
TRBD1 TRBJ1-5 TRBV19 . CASTLDRGNSNQPQHF TGTGCCAGTACCCTGGACAGGGGCAATAGCAATCAGCCCCAGCATTTT
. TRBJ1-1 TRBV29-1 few CSGAGHLNTEAFF TGCAGCGGTGCGGGACACTTGAACACTGAAGCTTTCTTT
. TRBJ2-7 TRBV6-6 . CASRGWGTAYYEQYF TGTGCCAGCAGGGGATGGGGGACGGCCTACTACGAGCAGTACTTC
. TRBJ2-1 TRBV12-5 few CASGFWGSEQFF TGTGCTAGTGGTTTCTGGGGAAGTGAGCAGTTCTTC
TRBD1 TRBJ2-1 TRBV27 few CASSITGVNEQFF TGTGCCAGCAGCATCACAGGGGTCAATGAGCAGTTCTTC
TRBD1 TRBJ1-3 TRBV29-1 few CSARTGIGNTIYF TGCAGCGCTAGGACAGGGATAGGAAACACCATATATTTT
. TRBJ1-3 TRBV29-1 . CSVVAGASSGNTIYF TGCAGCGTTGTGGCGGGGGCGAGCTCTGGAAACACCATATATTTT
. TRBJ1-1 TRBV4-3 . CASSQGVISGMNTEAFF TGCGCCAGCAGCCAAGGTGTCATTTCTGGAATGAACACTGAAGCTTTCTTT
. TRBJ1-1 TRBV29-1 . CSVNKGLDTEAFF TGCAGCGTTAACAAGGGTTTAGACACTGAAGCTTTCTTT
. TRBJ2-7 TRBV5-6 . CASSGGRGEQYF TGTGCCAGCAGCGGGGGGAGAGGCGAGCAGTACTTC
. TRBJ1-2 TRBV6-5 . CASSRHKRGANYGYTF TGTGCCAGCAGTCGCCACAAACGGGGTGCTAACTATGGCTACACCTTC
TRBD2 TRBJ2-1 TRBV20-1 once CSARDKSGIPYNEQFF TGCAGTGCTAGGGATAAAAGCGGGATCCCCTACAATGAGCAGTTCTTC
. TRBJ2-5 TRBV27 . CASSKAGQGETQYF TGTGCCAGCAGCAAGGCTGGGCAGGGAGAGACCCAGTACTTC
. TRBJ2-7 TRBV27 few CASSLATGSYEQYF TGTGCCAGCAGTCTCGCCACAGGGTCCTACGAGCAGTACTTC
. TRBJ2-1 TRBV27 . CASSPLTSSYNEQFF TGTGCCAGCAGTCCACTGACAAGCTCCTACAATGAGCAGTTCTTC
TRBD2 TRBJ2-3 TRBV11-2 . CASSLIRPSGGGTDTQYF TGTGCCAGCAGCTTAATACGTCCTAGCGGGGGCGGCACAGATACGCAGTATTTT